The 16 T cell receptor beta chains given below trace back to one sample, sequenced in a study of shared clonotypes between healthy human individuals. Profiling relied on immunoSEQ multiplex PCR, and the TCRdb table lists in-frame clones only, not all of them. The repertoire consists of approximately 1.9 million clones, with 85% to 95% occurring once and the leading ten covering about 1.7%. CD45RO-negative, CCR7-selected cells formed the naive CD8 fraction, which excluded terminally differentiated effector memory CD45RA+ cells. The sample was naive CD8+ T cells from PBMCs. These receptors originate from a man between 18 and 35 years old in good health. Some clones in this sample may be carry-over from other donors' samples.

The chain joins TRBV5-1 to TRBJ2-1; D might be TRBD2 (6 bases). The CDR3 is made up of 11 amino acids. Germline V gene data show CDR1 as SGHRS and CDR2 as YFSETQ. The ends were cut back, 2 bases at V and 14 bases at J, with 11 bases in the middle. The CDR3 region is CASSFRGNEFF. The CDR3 DNA sequence: TGCGCCAGCAGCTTCCGCGGGAACGAGTTCTTC. Based on the CDR3 plus reference TRBV5-1 and TRBJ2-1, the full variable domain is KAGVTQTPRYLIKTRGQQVTLSCSPISGHRSVSWYQQTPGQGLQFLFEYFSETQRNKGNFPGRFSGRQFSNSRSEMNVSTLELGDSALYLCASSFRGNEFFGPGTRLTVL.

This chain joins TRBV5-1 and TRBJ2-1; the match to TRBD2 covers 13 bases. There are 17 residues in the CDR3. The germline gives CDR1 SGHRS, CDR2 YFSETQ. V was pared by 4 bases and J by 8 bases, with 12 bases of the junction left unmatched. The CDR3 DNA reads TGCGCCAGCAGCCCGGGACTAGCGGGAACTTTTTCCTATGAGCAGTTCTTC. This translates into CASSPGLAGTFSYEQFF.

This rearrangement joins TRBV6-1 to TRBJ1-1; D gene ambiguous. V was pared by 4 bases and J by 4 bases, with 10 bases between. Per the germline V gene, CDR1 is MNHNS and CDR2 is SASEGT. This CDR3 spans 13 amino acids. CDR3: CASSGKGGTEAFF. The CDR3 nucleotides read TGTGCCAGCAGTGGGAAGGGCGGCACTGAAGCTTTCTTT.

The rearrangement joins TRBV19 to TRBJ2-7; 8 bases fit TRBD2. Unmatched junction bases numbered 3, after V lost 6 bases and J lost 2 bases. Germline CDR1 and CDR2: LNHDA and SQIVND (reference sequence). The CDR3 extends over 13 amino acids. The CDR3 DNA reads TGTGCCAGTAGGTCCGGGAGGGCCTACGAGCAGTACTTC. Translated: CASRSGRAYEQYF. Using reference TRBV19 and TRBJ2-7 for the parts outside the CDR3, the full variable domain is DGGITQSPKYLFRKEGQNVTLSCEQNLNHDAMYWYRQDPGQGLRLIYYSQIVNDFQKGDIAEGYSVSREKKESFPLTVTSAQKNPTAFYLCASRSGRAYEQYFGPGTRLTVT.

This rearrangement joins TRBV7-6 to TRBJ2-7; 9 bases line up with TRBD1. CDR1 SGHVS and CDR2 FNYEAQ come from the germline V gene. The ends lost 1 base at V and 5 bases at J; junction bases unmatched: 9. This CDR3 is built from 16 residues. This CDR3 is CASSLGGQGRVHEQYF. The CDR3 nucleotides read TGTGCCAGCAGCTTAGGGGGACAGGGCCGTGTCCACGAGCAGTACTTC.

The chain combines TRBV4-3 with TRBJ2-3, with 8 bases that match TRBD2. V lost 2 bases to trimming and J lost 0 bases; unmatched junction nucleotides: 7. Looked up from germline, CDR1 is LGHNA and CDR2 is YSLEER. There are 17 residues in the CDR3. The CDR3 spells CASSQSRLAPSTDTQYF. The CDR3 region has the DNA TGCGCCAGCAGCCAATCCCGACTAGCGCCCAGCACAGATACGCAGTATTTT.

The chain couples TRBV7-2 to TRBJ2-1; 10 bases match TRBD2. V was clipped by 2 bases and J by 9 bases; unmatched bases: 10. Germline V gene lookup returns CDR1 SGHTA and CDR2 FQGNSA. There are 16 residues in the CDR3. The CDR3 coding sequence is TGTGCCAGCAGCTTATGGGCTAGCGGGAGATTCGGTGAGCAGTTCTTC. Residues: CASSLWASGRFGEQFF.

The chain links TRBV4-1 to TRBJ2-2; 14 bases map to TRBD2. V lost 4 bases and J lost 4; bases outside the gene matches: 14. Per the germline V gene, CDR1 is MGHRA and CDR2 is YSYEKL. This CDR3 spans 20 amino acids. CDR3 sequence: CASSPRSRLAGGLGTGELFF. The CDR3 DNA follows: TGCGCCAGCAGCCCCCGCAGCCGACTAGCGGGAGGGCTGGGCACCGGGGAGCTGTTTTTT.

V usage is TRBV12-5 and J usage is TRBJ1-1; D is unresolved. CDR3 length equals 13 residues. CDR1 and CDR2 (germline): LGHNT, FRNRAP. The ends were cut back, 3 bases at V and 1 base at J, with 6 bases in the middle. CDR3 sequence: CASGFKGNTEAFF. CDR3 nucleotides: TGTGCTAGTGGTTTCAAGGGGAACACTGAAGCTTTCTTT. The variable domain in full, completed from reference TRBV12-5 and TRBJ1-1, reads DARVTQTPRHKVTEMGQEVTMRCQPILGHNTVFWYRQTMMQGLELLAYFRNRAPLDDSGMPKDRFSAEMPDATLATLKIQPSEPRDSAVYFCASGFKGNTEAFFGQGTRLTVV.

This clone was observed once. The rearrangement links TRBV6-1 to TRBJ2-5; 11 nucleotides line up with TRBD1. Germline lookup yields CDR1 MNHNS and CDR2 SASEGT. The V segment lost 4 bases and the J segment 2 bases; nucleotides outside the gene matches: 12. The CDR3 consists of 18 residues. CDR3 sequence (DNA): TGTGCCAGCAGTGTATACACCCTGGGGACAGGGGGACAAGAGACCCAGTACTTC. Translating it yields CASSVYTLGTGGQETQYF.

The V gene is TRBV19, the J gene TRBJ1-5, with D hard to call. CDR3 length equals 15 residues. Trimming left V 6 bases short and J 0 bases short, with 12 bases between. Germline V gene sequence: CDR1 LNHDA, CDR2 SQIVND (reference sequence). In nucleotides, the CDR3 is TGTGCCAGTAGCGAACAGACATATAGCAATCAGCCCCAGCATTTT. Protein product: CASSEQTYSNQPQHF.

This clone was seen more than once but under ten times. This chain links TRBV15 with TRBJ1-1; no reliable D call. V lost 2 bases and J lost 2, with 6 bases in between. Germline CDR1 is LNHNV and CDR2 is YYDKDF (reference sequence). The CDR3 contains 13 residues. Written as DNA, the CDR3 is TGTGCCACCAGCAGATCAGCCAACACTGAAGCTTTCTTT. This codes for CATSRSANTEAFF.

The V gene is TRBV6-6, the J gene TRBJ2-7; the D gene could be TRBD1 or TRBD2 (6 bases each). V was clipped by 7 bases and J by 5 bases, with 18 bases between them. Germline values: CDR1 MNHNY, CDR2 SVGAGI (reference sequence). This CDR3 comprises 14 residues. CDR3 in amino acids: CASTLRGATHEQYF. CDR3 DNA: TGTGCCAGCACTCTAAGGGGGGCAACCCACGAGCAGTACTTC.

The chain couples TRBV2 to TRBJ2-6; weak D call: TRBD2 (5 bases). There are 17 residues in the CDR3. Germline CDR1 and CDR2: SNHLY and FYNNEI. V lost 3 bases to trimming and J lost 4 bases, with 16 bases between them. The CDR3 sequence: CASSELTPGEGANVLTF. For the CDR3, the DNA is TGTGCCAGCAGTGAGCTGACCCCCGGGGAAGGGGCCAACGTCCTGACTTTC.

The chain employs TRBV7-9 and TRBJ1-2; 7 nucleotides line up with TRBD1. V shed 8 bases and J 4 bases; nucleotides not matched to a gene: 10. Looked up from germline, CDR1 is SEHNR and CDR2 is FQNEAQ (reference sequence). The CDR3 extends over 14 amino acids. The CDR3 DNA reads as TGTGCCAGCGGCATAACCGGGACAGTCTATGGCTACACCTTC. Residues: CASGITGTVYGYTF.

V is TRBV5-5 and J is TRBJ1-1, with D possibly TRBD1 on 6 matching bases. Germline V CDR1 and CDR2: SGHKS, YYEKEE (reference sequence). CDR3 length equals 17 residues. V was cut by 0 bases and J by 4 bases, with 19 bases left in between. The CDR3 protein is CASSLDSRLRGGTEAFF. In DNA, the CDR3 is TGTGCCAGCAGCTTGGATTCTCGGCTCCGAGGGGGCACTGAAGCTTTCTTT.